Listed below are T cell receptor beta chains from one sample, sequenced in a study of OX40 agonist ivuxolimab in advanced cancers. Assay: immunoSEQ multiplex PCR; the TCRdb copy retains only in-frame clones and omits some. The table shows about 91,000 clones, with about 87% occurring only once. The source material was CD4+ or CD8+ T cells sorted from blood, sampled in a trial of the OX40 agonist ivuxolimab. The origin of the receptors is an adult with an advanced solid tumor such as melanoma, head and neck, liver or kidney cancer. Both conserved end residues are part of each CDR3. Fields, in order: V gene, D gene, CDR3 length, J gene, clone size, CDR3 DNA, CDR3 protein. A D gene is named only where the DNA matches it firmly. Size is omitted from some rows. Given values are once, few, many or a class for expanded clones.

v_call: TRBV11-3; d_call: .; cdr3_length: 14; j_call: TRBJ2-3; clone_size: few; cdr3_nt: TGTGCCAGCAGCTCCGGGGCCAGCACAGATACGCAGTATTTT; cdr3_aa: CASSSGASTDTQYF
v_call: TRBV19; d_call: .; cdr3_length: 16; j_call: TRBJ2-6; clone_size: .; cdr3_nt: TGTGCCAGTAGTCCCCTCGCAGGGGCTGGGGCCAACGTCCTGACTTTC; cdr3_aa: CASSPLAGAGANVLTF
v_call: TRBV29-1; d_call: TRBD2; cdr3_length: 18; j_call: TRBJ2-2; clone_size: .; cdr3_nt: TGCAGCGTTGAAGATAAGATAGCGGGAGGGCACGGCACCGGGGAGCTGTTTTTT; cdr3_aa: CSVEDKIAGGHGTGELFF
v_call: TRBV30; d_call: TRBD1; cdr3_length: 15; j_call: TRBJ1-5; clone_size: .; cdr3_nt: TGTGCCTGGAGTGCAGGACAGGGCAGGGGTCAGCCCCAGCATTTT; cdr3_aa: CAWSAGQGRGQPQHF
v_call: TRBV7-2; d_call: .; cdr3_length: 15; j_call: TRBJ1-5; clone_size: .; cdr3_nt: TGTGCCAGCAGCCCCAGTGGGGGGAGCAATCAGCCCCAGCATTTT; cdr3_aa: CASSPSGGSNQPQHF
v_call: TRBV7-3; d_call: .; cdr3_length: 13; j_call: TRBJ1-6; clone_size: .; cdr3_nt: TGTGCCAGCAGCCGAGAGGGGTATTCACCCCTCCACTTT; cdr3_aa: CASSREGYSPLHF
v_call: TRBV4-1; d_call: .; cdr3_length: 15; j_call: TRBJ2-4; clone_size: .; cdr3_nt: TGCGCCAGCAGCTTGAGTTGGGAGCCGGAGATCATTCAGTACTTC; cdr3_aa: CASSLSWEPEIIQYF
v_call: TRBV2; d_call: .; cdr3_length: 14; j_call: TRBJ2-1; clone_size: .; cdr3_nt: TGTGCCAGCAGGGGCACCATTACCTACAATGAGCAGTTCTTC; cdr3_aa: CASRGTITYNEQFF
v_call: TRBV27; d_call: .; cdr3_length: 15; j_call: TRBJ1-2; clone_size: .; cdr3_nt: TGTGCCAGCAGTCCGAGCGGTCAACGTAACTATGGCTACACCTTC; cdr3_aa: CASSPSGQRNYGYTF
v_call: TRBV2; d_call: TRBD1; cdr3_length: 13; j_call: TRBJ2-7; clone_size: .; cdr3_nt: TGTGCCAGCAGGACAGGGTACTCCTACGAGCAGTACTTC; cdr3_aa: CASRTGYSYEQYF
v_call: TRBV7-8; d_call: .; cdr3_length: 13; j_call: TRBJ1-1; clone_size: .; cdr3_nt: TGTGCCAGCAGCCCGCATTACAGTATGAGAGCTTTCTTT; cdr3_aa: CASSPHYSMRAFF
v_call: TRBV30; d_call: .; cdr3_length: 13; j_call: TRBJ2-1; clone_size: .; cdr3_nt: TGTGCCTGGACCTACAATGGAGGCAATGAGCAGTTCTTC; cdr3_aa: CAWTYNGGNEQFF
v_call: TRBV28; d_call: .; cdr3_length: 11; j_call: TRBJ1-2; clone_size: .; cdr3_nt: TGTGCCACTCAACAGCCGGTGGACTACACCTTC; cdr3_aa: CATQQPVDYTF
v_call: TRBV7-6; d_call: TRBD2; cdr3_length: 14; j_call: TRBJ2-3; clone_size: once; cdr3_nt: TGTGCCAGCAGCTTAGGGGGACTAGAGGGTACGCAGTATTTT; cdr3_aa: CASSLGGLEGTQYF
v_call: TRBV18; d_call: .; cdr3_length: 14; j_call: TRBJ1-5; clone_size: few; cdr3_nt: TGTGCCAGCTCACCAGAGCCAGGGCATCAGCCCCAGCATTTT; cdr3_aa: CASSPEPGHQPQHF
v_call: TRBV9; d_call: .; cdr3_length: 13; j_call: TRBJ1-1; clone_size: .; cdr3_nt: TGTGCCAGCAGCGTAGAAAGGAACACTGAAGCTTTCTTT; cdr3_aa: CASSVERNTEAFF
v_call: TRBV7-2; d_call: .; cdr3_length: 15; j_call: TRBJ1-1; clone_size: .; cdr3_nt: TGTGCCAGCAGCCCCGAGGTGGGACGGGGCACTGAAGCTTTCTTT; cdr3_aa: CASSPEVGRGTEAFF
v_call: TRBV7-9; d_call: .; cdr3_length: 14; j_call: TRBJ1-1; clone_size: .; cdr3_nt: TGTGCCAGCAGATCAGGGTTAATGAACACTGAAGCTTTCTTT; cdr3_aa: CASRSGLMNTEAFF
v_call: TRBV6-1; d_call: .; cdr3_length: 14; j_call: TRBJ1-1; clone_size: once; cdr3_nt: TGTGCCAGCAGTGAATTATACGGGAACACTGAAGCTTTCTTT; cdr3_aa: CASSELYGNTEAFF
v_call: TRBV28; d_call: TRBD1; cdr3_length: 13; j_call: TRBJ2-7; clone_size: .; cdr3_nt: TGTGCCAGCACCACGACAGGGGCCTACGAGCAGTACTTC; cdr3_aa: CASTTTGAYEQYF